This TCR beta chain is drawn from a study of blood T cell repertoires in COVID-19. Study at large: PBMCs, B-cell-depleted T cells, or T cells provided the cDNA or gDNA that made up the material.

CDR3 length: 18 residues. V lost 3 bases to trimming and J lost 0 bases, with 19 bases between them. Per the germline V gene, CDR1 is MGHRA and CDR2 is YSYEKL. Original methodology: Counts of nucleated cells, estimated from reference gene primer amplification, were obtained. Clones were sequenced by immunoSEQ multiplex PCR, and TCRdb holds only the in-frame ones, with some missing. V, J and clone size are taken as reported in that table, and D and trimming were inferred from the DNA itself. The sample includes a few hundred thousand clones, 80% to 90% of them seen just once. The V call is TRBV4-1, the J call TRBJ2-3, with D perhaps TRBD2 (7 bases). Sequencing was done on a sample of peripheral blood. This receptor was taken from an older woman with COVID-19, enrolled during active disease. The CDR3 DNA sequence: TGCGCCAGCAGCCAGCAATGGGGGGGGCCTCCGAGCACAGATACGCAGTATTTT. Amino acid sequence: CASSQQWGGPPSTDTQYF.